Following are 6 T cell receptor beta chains from one sample sequenced in a study of cytomegalovirus exposure and HLA in healthy donors. 13 Jbeta primers and 60 Vbeta primers were used for the PCR. Libraries were prepared by immunoSEQ multiplex PCR; TCRdb keeps only in-frame clonotypes and omits some of them. The table records 80,000 to 130,000 clones, roughly four fifths of them present only once. Material: PBMCs. The receptors stem from a male donor in good health and CMV-seropositive.

The genes are TRBV10-3 and TRBJ2-7; 7 bases map to TRBD1. Germline CDR1 and CDR2: ENHRY and SYGVKD. This CDR3 is 16 amino acids long. Germline trimming cut 0 bases from V and 4 bases from J; bases unmatched to any gene: 9. This chain's CDR3 is CAISESDRVFGYEQYF. CDR3 coding DNA: TGTGCCATCAGTGAGTCAGACAGGGTGTTTGGGTACGAGCAGTACTTC.

The chain recombines TRBV7-9 with TRBJ1-1, with D hard to call. Trimming removed 1 base at V and 4 bases at J, with 7 bases between. The CDR3 is 13 residues long. CDR1 is SEHNR and CDR2 is FQNEAQ in the germline V gene (reference sequence). The CDR3 DNA follows: TGTGCCAGCAGCTTAGTCTCACTCACTGAAGCTTTCTTT. Translating it yields CASSLVSLTEAFF.

The chain carries TRBV7-2 and TRBJ1-1; D is unclear. The V end lost 5 bases, the J end lost 6 bases, and 13 bases lay between the germline ends. This CDR3 is 13 amino acids long. The germline V gene has CDR1 SGHTA and CDR2 FQGNSA. The CDR3 coding sequence is TGTGCCAGCAGCGCTTTTGGTCAGGCTGAAGCTTTCTTT. Protein product: CASSAFGQAEAFF.

This clone was seen more than once but under ten times. V and J are TRBV4-1 and TRBJ1-1; D gene ambiguous. In germline, CDR1 is MGHRA, CDR2 YSYEKL. This CDR3 contains 14 residues. V gave up 2 bases and J gave up 1 base, with 8 bases separating them. CDR3 bases: TGCGCCAGCAGCCAACGAGACACGAACACTGAAGCTTTCTTT. It codes for CASSQRDTNTEAFF.

The chain has TRBV9 and TRBJ1-4; 7 bases are a match to TRBD1. Trimming cost V 2 bases and J 5 bases; bases outside gene matches: 6. Germline CDR1 and CDR2: SGDLS and YYNGEE. The CDR3 consists of 15 residues. CDR3 sequence (DNA): TGTGCCAGCAGCGTGTACAGGGGATCGAATGAAAAACTGTTTTTT. It translates to CASSVYRGSNEKLFF.

The chain has TRBV27 and TRBJ1-1, with 7 positions matching TRBD1. J gave up 1 base and V 6 bases, and 11 bases lay outside the gene matches. The CDR3 is 16 residues long. CDR1 and CDR2 (germline): MNHEY, SMNVEV (reference sequence). DNA of the CDR3: TGTGCCAGCAGCTCCTCTCAAGGGACAGCGAACACTGAAGCTTTCTTT. Its protein is CASSSSQGTANTEAFF.